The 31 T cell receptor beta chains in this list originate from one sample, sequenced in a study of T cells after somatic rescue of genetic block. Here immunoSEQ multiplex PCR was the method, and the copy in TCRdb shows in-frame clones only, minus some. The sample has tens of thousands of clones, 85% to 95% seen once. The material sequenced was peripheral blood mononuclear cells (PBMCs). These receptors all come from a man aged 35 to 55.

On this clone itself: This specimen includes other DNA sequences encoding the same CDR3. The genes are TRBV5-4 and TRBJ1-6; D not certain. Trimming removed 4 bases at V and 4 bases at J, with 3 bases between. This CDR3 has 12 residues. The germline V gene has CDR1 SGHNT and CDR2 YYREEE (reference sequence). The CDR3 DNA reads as TGTGCCAGCAGCAGTTATAATTCACCCCTCCACTTT. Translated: CASSSYNSPLHF.

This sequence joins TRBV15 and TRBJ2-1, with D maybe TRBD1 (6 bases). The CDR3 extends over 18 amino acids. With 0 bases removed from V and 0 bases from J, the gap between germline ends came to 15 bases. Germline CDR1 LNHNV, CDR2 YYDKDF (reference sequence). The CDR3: CATSRDSRGWSSYNEQFF. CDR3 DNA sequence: TGTGCCACCAGCAGAGATTCCAGGGGTTGGAGCTCCTACAATGAGCAGTTCTTC.

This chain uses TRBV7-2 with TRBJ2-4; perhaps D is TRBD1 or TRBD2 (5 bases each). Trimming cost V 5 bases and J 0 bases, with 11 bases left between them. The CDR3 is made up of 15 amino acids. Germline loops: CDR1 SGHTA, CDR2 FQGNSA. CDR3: CASSPPGRAKNIQYF. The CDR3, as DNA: TGTGCCAGCAGCCCCCCGGGACGAGCCAAAAACATTCAGTACTTC.

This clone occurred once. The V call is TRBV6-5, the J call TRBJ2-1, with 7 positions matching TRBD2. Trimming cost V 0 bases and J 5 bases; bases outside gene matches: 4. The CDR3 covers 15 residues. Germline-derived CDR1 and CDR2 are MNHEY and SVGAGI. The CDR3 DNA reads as TGTGCCAGCAGTTACTCGCAGGGAGGGGACAATGAGCAGTTCTTC. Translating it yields CASSYSQGGDNEQFF.

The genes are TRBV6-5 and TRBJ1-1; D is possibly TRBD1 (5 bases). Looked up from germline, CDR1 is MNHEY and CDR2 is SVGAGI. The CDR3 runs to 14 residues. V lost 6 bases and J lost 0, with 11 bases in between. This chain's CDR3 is CASSSGHMNTEAFF. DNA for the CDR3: TGTGCCAGCAGCTCAGGACACATGAACACTGAAGCTTTCTTT.

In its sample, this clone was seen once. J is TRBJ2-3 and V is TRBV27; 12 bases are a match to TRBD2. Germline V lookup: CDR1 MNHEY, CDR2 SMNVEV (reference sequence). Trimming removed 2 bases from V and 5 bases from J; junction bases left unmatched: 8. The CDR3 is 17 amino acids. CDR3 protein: CASSLTRTSGTIDTQYF. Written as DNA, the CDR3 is TGTGCCAGCAGTTTAACCCGGACTAGCGGGACGATAGATACGCAGTATTTT.

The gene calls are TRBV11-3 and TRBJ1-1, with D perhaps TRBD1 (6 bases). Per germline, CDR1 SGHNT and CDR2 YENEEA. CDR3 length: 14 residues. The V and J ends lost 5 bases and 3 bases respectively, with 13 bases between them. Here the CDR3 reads CASSLQGSHTEAFF. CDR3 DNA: TGTGCCAGCAGCCTACAGGGCTCACACACTGAAGCTTTCTTT.

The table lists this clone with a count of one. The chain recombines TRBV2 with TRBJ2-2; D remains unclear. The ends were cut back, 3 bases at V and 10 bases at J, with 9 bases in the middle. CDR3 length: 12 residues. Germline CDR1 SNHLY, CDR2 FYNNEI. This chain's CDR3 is CASSDPDVELFF. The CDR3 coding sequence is TGTGCCAGCAGTGACCCGGATGTGGAGCTGTTTTTT.

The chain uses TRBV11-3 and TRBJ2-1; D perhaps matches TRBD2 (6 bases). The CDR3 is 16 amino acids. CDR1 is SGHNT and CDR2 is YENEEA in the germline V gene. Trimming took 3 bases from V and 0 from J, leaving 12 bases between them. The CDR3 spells CASSFRRGSSYNEQFF. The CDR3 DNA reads TGTGCCAGCAGCTTTAGGAGGGGCAGCTCCTACAATGAGCAGTTCTTC.

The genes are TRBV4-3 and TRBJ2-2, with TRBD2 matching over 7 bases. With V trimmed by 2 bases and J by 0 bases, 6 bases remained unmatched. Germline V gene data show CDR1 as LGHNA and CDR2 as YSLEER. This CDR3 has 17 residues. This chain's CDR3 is CASSQSPSGPNTGELFF. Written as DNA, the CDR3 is TGCGCCAGCAGCCAAAGTCCTAGCGGACCGAACACCGGGGAGCTGTTTTTT.

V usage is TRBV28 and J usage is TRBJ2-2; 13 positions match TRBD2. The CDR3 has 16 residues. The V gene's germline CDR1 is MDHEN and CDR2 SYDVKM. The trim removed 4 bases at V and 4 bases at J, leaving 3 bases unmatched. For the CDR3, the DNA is TGTGCCAGCAGTTCTGGACTAGCGGGAGCCACCGGGGAGCTGTTTTTT. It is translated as CASSSGLAGATGELFF.

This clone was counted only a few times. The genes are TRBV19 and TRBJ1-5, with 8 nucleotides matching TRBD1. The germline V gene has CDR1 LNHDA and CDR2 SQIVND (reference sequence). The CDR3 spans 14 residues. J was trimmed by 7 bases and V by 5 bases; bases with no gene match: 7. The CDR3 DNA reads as TGTGCCAGTAGTCCGATGGACAGGGACCAGCCCCAGCATTTT. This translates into CASSPMDRDQPQHF.

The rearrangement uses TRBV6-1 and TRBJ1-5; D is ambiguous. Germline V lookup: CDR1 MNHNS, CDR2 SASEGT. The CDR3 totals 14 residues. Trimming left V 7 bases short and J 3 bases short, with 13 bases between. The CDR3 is CASTEREANQPQHF. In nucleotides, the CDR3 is TGTGCCAGCACTGAGAGGGAGGCCAATCAGCCCCAGCATTTT.

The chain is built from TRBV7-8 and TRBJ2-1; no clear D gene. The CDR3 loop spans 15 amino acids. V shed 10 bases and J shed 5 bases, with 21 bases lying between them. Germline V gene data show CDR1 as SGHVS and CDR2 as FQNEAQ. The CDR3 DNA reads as TGTGCCACCCTAGTAGGTGGGCGGCGCGACAATGAGCAGTTCTTC. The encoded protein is CATLVGGRRDNEQFF.

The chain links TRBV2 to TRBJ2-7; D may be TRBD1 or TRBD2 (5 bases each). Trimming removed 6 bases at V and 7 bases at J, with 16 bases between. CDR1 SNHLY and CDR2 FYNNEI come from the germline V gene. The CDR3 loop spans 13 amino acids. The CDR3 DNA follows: TGTGCCAGCAGGGATGGGGGAGCCTGGGAGCAGTACTTC. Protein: CASRDGGAWEQYF.

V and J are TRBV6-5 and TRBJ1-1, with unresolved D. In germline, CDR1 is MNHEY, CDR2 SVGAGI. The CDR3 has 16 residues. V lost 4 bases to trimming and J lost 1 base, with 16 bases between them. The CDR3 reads CASSSPGMAGNTEAFF. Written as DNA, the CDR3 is TGTGCCAGCAGTTCCCCAGGCATGGCGGGGAACACTGAAGCTTTCTTT.

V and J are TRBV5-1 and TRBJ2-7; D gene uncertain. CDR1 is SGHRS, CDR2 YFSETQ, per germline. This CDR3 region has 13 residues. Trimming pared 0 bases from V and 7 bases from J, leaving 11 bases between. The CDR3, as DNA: TGCGCCAGCAGCTTGGTTGGGGTTTTTGAGCAGTACTTC. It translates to CASSLVGVFEQYF.

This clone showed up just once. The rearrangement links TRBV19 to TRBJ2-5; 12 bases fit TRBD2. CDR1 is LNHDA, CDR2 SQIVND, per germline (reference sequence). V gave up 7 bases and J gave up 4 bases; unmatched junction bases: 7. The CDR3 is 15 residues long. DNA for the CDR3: TGTGCCAGTATGGTCACTAGCGGGAGGAGAGAGACCCAGTACTTC. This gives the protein CASMVTSGRRETQYF.

The CDR3 loop is CASSSSGIDDPYNEQFF. The CDR3 nucleotides read TGTGCCAGTTCATCTAGCGGGATCGATGATCCCTACAATGAGCAGTTCTTC. The chain carries TRBV28 and TRBJ2-1; 9 positions agree with TRBD2. Losses at the gene ends were 9 bases for V and 2 bases for J; bases not matched to a gene: 14. Germline assignment: CDR1 MDHEN and CDR2 SYDVKM. The CDR3 is 17 residues long.

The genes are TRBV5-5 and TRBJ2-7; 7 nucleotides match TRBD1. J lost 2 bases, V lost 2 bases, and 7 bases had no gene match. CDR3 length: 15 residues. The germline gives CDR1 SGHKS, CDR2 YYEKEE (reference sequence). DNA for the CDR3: TGTGCCAGCAGCTTACGGACAGGAGCAACCTACGAGCAGTACTTC. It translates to CASSLRTGATYEQYF.

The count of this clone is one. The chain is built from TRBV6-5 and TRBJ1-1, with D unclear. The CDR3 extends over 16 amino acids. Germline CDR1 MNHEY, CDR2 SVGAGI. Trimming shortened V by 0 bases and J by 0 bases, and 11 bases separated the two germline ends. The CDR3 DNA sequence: TGTGCCAGCAGTTACTCGATCGGCAGTGTGAACACTGAAGCTTTCTTT. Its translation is CASSYSIGSVNTEAFF.

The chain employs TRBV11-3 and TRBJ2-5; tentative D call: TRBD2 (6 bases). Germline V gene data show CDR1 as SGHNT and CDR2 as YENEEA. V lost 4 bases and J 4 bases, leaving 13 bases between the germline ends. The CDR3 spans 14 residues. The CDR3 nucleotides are TGTGCCAGCAGCTACACCGGGAGCTCAGAGACCCAGTACTTC. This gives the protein CASSYTGSSETQYF.

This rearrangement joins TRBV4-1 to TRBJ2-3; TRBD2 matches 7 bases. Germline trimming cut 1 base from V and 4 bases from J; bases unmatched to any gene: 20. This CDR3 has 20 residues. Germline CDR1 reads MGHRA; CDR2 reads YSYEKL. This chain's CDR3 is CASSQATIRRERLGPDTQYF. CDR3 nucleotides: TGCGCCAGCAGCCAAGCGACGATAAGGCGGGAGAGGCTGGGCCCAGATACGCAGTATTTT.

The CDR3 here is CASSSKGALQETQYF. In nucleotides, the CDR3 is TGTGCCAGCAGCTCCAAGGGTGCCCTCCAAGAGACCCAGTACTTC. The rearrangement uses TRBV7-9 and TRBJ2-5; D is undetermined. The V end lost 4 bases, the J end lost 1 base, and 13 bases lay between the germline ends. The CDR3 is made up of 15 amino acids. The germline gives CDR1 SEHNR, CDR2 FQNEAQ (reference sequence).

CDR3 in amino acids: CASRHTGFGANVLTF. The DNA of the CDR3 is TGTGCCAGCAGACATACAGGGTTTGGGGCCAACGTCCTGACTTTC. This chain links TRBV7-9 with TRBJ2-6; D perhaps matches TRBD1 (6 bases). CDR1 is SEHNR and CDR2 is FQNEAQ in the germline V gene (reference sequence). The CDR3 has 15 amino acids. Deletions cut 6 bases from V and 3 bases from J, with 12 bases between.

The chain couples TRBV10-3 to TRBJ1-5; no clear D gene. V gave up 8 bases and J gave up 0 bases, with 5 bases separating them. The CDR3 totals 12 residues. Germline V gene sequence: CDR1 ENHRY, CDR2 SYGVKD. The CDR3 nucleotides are TGTGCCATCGGAGATAGCAATCAGCCCCAGCATTTT. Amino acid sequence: CAIGDSNQPQHF.

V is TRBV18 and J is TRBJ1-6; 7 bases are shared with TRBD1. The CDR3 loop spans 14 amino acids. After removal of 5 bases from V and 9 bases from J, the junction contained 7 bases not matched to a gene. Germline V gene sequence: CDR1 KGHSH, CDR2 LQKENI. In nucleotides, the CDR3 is TGTGCCAGCTCAACGACAGGGAGCGGTTCACCCCTCCACTTT. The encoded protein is CASSTTGSGSPLHF. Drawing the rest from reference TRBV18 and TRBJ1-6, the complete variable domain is NAGVMQNPRHLVRRRGQEARLRCSPMKGHSHVYWYRQLPEEGLKFMVYLQKENIIDESGMPKERFSAEFPKEGPSILRIQQVVRGDSAAYFCASSTTGSGSPLHFGNGTRLTVT.

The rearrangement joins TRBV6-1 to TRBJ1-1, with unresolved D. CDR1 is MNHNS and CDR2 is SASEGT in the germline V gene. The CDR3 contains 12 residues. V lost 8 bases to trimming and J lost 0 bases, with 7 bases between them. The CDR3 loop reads CASLVLNTEAFF. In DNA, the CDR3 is TGTGCCAGCCTTGTCTTGAACACTGAAGCTTTCTTT.

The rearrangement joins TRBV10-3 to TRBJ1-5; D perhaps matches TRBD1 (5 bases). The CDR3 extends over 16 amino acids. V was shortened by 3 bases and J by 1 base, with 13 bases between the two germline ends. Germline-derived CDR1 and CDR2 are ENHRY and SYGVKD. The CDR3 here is CAISDDSPLSNQPQHF. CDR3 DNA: TGTGCCATCAGTGACGACAGTCCCTTGAGCAATCAGCCCCAGCATTTT.

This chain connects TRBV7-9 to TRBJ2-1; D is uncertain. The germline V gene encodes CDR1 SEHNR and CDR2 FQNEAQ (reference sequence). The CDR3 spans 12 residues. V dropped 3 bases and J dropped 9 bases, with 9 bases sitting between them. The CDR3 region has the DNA TGTGCCAGCAGCTTCCACTTCTCTGAGCAGTTCTTC. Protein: CASSFHFSEQFF.

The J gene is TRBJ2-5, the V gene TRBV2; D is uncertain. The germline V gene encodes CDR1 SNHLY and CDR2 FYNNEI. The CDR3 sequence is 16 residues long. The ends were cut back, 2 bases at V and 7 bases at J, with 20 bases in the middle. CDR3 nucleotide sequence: TGTGCCAGCAGTGAAATGCAGGATATTTCCATTGCGACCCAGTACTTC. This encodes CASSEMQDISIATQYF.